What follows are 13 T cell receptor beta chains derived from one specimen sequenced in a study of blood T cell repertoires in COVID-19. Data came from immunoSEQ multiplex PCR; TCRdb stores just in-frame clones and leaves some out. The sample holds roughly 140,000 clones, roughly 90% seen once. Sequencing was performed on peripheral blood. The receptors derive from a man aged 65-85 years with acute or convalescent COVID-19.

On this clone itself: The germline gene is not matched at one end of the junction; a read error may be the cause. The CDR3 DNA sequence: TGTGCCAGCAGCGAAGCCGGGACAGGGGTACCAGAAAAACTGTTTTTT. Translating gives CASSEAGTGVPEKLFF. V gene TRBV6-1 combines with J gene TRBJ1-4, with 10 positions matching TRBD1. The CDR3 has 16 residues. Germline V gives CDR1 MNHNS, CDR2 SASEGT.

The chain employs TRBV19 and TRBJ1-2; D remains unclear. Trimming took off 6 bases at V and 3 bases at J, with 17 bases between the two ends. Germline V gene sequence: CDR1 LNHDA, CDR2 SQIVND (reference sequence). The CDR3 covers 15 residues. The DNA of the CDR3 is TGTGCCAGTAGCCCGACACGCTGGGTAGACTATGGCTACACCTTC. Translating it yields CASSPTRWVDYGYTF.

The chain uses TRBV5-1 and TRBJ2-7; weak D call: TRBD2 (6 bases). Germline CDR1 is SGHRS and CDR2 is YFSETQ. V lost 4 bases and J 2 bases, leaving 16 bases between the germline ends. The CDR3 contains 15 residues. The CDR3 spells CASSTGGQGPYEQYF. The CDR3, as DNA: TGCGCCAGCAGCACCGGGGGTCAGGGCCCCTACGAGCAGTACTTC.

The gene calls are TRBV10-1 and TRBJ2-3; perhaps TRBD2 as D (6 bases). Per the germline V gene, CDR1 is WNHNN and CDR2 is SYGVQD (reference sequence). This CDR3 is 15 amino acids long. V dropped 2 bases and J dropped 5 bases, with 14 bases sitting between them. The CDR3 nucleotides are TGCGCCAGCAGTGAGCCTGATCCCGGGGGAGATACGCAGTATTTT. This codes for CASSEPDPGGDTQYF.

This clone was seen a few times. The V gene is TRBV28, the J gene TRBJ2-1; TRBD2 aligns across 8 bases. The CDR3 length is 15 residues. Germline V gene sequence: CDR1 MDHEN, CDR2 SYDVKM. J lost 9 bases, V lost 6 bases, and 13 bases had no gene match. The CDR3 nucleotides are TGTGCCAGCAGCCACCAGTCCCCCGGGGGGGTTGAGCAGTTCTTC. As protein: CASSHQSPGGVEQFF.

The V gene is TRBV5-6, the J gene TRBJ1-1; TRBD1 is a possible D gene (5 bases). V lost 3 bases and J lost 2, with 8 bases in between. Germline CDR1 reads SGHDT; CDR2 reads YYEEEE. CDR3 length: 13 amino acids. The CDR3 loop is CASSWGRNTEAFF. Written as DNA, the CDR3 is TGTGCCAGCAGCTGGGGCAGAAACACTGAAGCTTTCTTT. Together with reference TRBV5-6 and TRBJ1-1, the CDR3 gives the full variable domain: DAGVTQSPTHLIKTRGQQVTLRCSPKSGHDTVSWYQQALGQGPQFIFQYYEEEERQRGNFPDRFSGHQFPNYSSELNVNALLLGDSALYLCASSWGRNTEAFFGQGTRLTVV.

The CDR3 region is CASSPGQGVGAYEQYF. The CDR3 nucleotides are TGTGCCAGCAGCCCGGGACAGGGTGTGGGGGCCTACGAGCAGTACTTC. J is TRBJ2-7 and V is TRBV25-1, with TRBD1 identical over 9 bases. Trimming cost V 6 bases and J 2 bases; bases outside gene matches: 11. CDR1 and CDR2 from the germline V gene are MGHDK and SYGVNS. The CDR3 is made up of 16 amino acids.

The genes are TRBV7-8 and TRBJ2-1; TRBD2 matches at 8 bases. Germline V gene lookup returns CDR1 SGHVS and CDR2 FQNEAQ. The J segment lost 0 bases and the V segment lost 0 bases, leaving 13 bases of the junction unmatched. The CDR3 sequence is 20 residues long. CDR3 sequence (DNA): TGTGCCAGCAGCTTAGCCCGCCGGACTAGCACATTAAGCTCCTACAATGAGCAGTTCTTC. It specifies CASSLARRTSTLSSYNEQFF.

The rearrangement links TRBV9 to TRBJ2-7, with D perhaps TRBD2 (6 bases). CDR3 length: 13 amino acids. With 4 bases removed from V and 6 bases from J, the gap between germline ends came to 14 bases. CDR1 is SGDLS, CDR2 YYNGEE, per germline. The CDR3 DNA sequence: TGTGCCAGCAGCCCGCCAACTAGCTTCGAGCAGTACTTC. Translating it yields CASSPPTSFEQYF.

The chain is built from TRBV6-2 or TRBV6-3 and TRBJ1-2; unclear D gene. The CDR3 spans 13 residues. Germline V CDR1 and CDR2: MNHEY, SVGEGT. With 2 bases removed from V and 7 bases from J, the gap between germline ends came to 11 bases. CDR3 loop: CASSYVQQAGYTF. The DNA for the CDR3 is TGTGCCAGCAGTTACGTCCAGCAGGCTGGCTACACCTTC.

The CDR3 DNA reads TGTGCCAGCAGCCGACAGGGAGTTGGAAACACCATATATTTT. This codes for CASSRQGVGNTIYF. This chain uses TRBV13 with TRBJ1-3; 7 nucleotides match TRBD1. Germline-derived CDR1 and CDR2 are PRHDT and FYEKMQ (reference sequence). This CDR3 comprises 14 residues. V lost 5 bases, J lost 3 bases, and 4 bases stayed unmatched.

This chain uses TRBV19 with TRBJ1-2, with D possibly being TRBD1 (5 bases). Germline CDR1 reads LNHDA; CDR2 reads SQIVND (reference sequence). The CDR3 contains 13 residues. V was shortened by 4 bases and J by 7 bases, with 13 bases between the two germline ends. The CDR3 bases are TGTGCCAGTAGTAATTCCAGGACAATTGGCTACACCTTC. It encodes CASSNSRTIGYTF. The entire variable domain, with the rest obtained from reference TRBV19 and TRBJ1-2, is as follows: DGGITQSPKYLFRKEGQNVTLSCEQNLNHDAMYWYRQDPGQGLRLIYYSQIVNDFQKGDIAEGYSVSREKKESFPLTVTSAQKNPTAFYLCASSNSRTIGYTFGSGTRLTVV.

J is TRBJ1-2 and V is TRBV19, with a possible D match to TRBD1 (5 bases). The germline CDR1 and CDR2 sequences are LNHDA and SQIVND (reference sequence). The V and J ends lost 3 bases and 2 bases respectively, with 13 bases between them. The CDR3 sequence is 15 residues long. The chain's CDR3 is CASSIFPGRNYGYTF. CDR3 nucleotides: TGTGCCAGTAGTATTTTTCCAGGGAGGAACTATGGCTACACCTTC.